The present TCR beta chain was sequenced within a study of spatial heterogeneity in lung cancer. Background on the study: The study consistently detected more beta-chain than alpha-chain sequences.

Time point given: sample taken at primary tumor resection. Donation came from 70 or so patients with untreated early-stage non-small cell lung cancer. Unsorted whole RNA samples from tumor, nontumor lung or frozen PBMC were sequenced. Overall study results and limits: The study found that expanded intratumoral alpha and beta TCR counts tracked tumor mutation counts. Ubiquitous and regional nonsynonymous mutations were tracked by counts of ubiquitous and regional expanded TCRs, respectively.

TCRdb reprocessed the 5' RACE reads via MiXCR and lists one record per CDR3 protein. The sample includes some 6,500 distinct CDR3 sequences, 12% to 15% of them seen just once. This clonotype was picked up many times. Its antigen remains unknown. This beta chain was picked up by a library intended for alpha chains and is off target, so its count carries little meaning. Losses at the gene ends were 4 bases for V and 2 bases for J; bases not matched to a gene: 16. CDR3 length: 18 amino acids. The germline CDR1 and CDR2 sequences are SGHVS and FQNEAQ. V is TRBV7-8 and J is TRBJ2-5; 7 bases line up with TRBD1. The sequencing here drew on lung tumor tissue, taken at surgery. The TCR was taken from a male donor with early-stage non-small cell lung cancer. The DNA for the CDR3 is TGTGCCAGCAGCTCTGGGACAGAAGTTCATCCCGTACAAGAGACCCAGTACTTC. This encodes CASSSGTEVHPVQETQYF. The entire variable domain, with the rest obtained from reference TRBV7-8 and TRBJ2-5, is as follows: GAGVSQSPRYKVAKRGQDVALRCDPISGHVSLFWYQQALGQGPEFLTYFQNEAQLDKSGLPSDRFFAERPEGSVSTLKIQRTQQEDSAVYLCASSSGTEVHPVQETQYFGPGTRLLVL.